Listed below are T cell receptor beta chains from one sample, sequenced in a study of metastatic and nonmetastatic thyroid tumors. MiXCR re-clonotyped the PCR reads for TCRdb. The sample includes about 92,000 clones, about 16% of them seen just once. What was sequenced was blood. The receptors stem from a female donor with papillary thyroid cancer or a benign thyroid nodule (not recorded which). Some clones in this sample may be carry-over from other donors' samples. The CDR3 runs from the conserved cysteine through the conserved F or W. D genes are given only for firm matches. For some rows the clone size is stated as once, few or many, or as a class when expanded; others skip it.

>TRBJ1-1|TRBD1|TRBV4-1|many
CASSQDPGGKTEAFF
TGCGCCAGCAGCCAAGATCCAGGGGGAAAGACTGAAGCTTTCTTT
>TRBJ2-1|TRBD2|TRBV4-2|NA
CASSLTLAGARNEQFF
TGTGCCAGCAGCCTTACTTTAGCGGGGGCCCGTAATGAGCAGTTCTTC
>TRBJ1-6|NA|TRBV20-1|many
CSARGRPRAAFDNSPLHF
TGCAGTGCTAGGGGACGGCCAAGGGCGGCATTCGATAATTCACCCCTCCACTTT
>TRBJ1-2|NA|TRBV28|many
CASRFGGRYGYTF
TGTGCCAGCAGGTTCGGGGGGAGGTATGGCTACACCTTC
>TRBJ1-6|NA|TRBV7-3|many
CASSLRTEGSPLHF
TGTGCCAGCAGCTTAAGGACAGAGGGGTCACCCCTCCACTTT
>TRBJ2-1|TRBD1|TRBV5-1|many
CASSRDRGYNEQFF
TGCGCCAGCAGCCGGGACAGGGGATACAATGAGCAGTTCTTC
>TRBJ1-1|NA|TRBV15|NA
CATSRDLSGLNTEAVF
TGTGCCACCAGCAGAGATCTATCGGGCCTGAACACTGAAGCTGTCTTT
>TRBJ1-3|TRBD1|TRBV6-1|many
CASGGGFGNTIYF
TGTGCCAGCGGAGGGGGCTTTGGAAACACCATATATTTT
>TRBJ2-3|NA|TRBV5-1|NA
CASGDGLTLATDTQYF
TGCGCCAGCGGGGACGGACTGACCCTAGCAACAGATACGCAGTATTTT
>TRBJ1-4|TRBD1|TRBV20-1|many
CSAQDRDEKLFF
TGCAGTGCCCAGGACAGGGATGAAAAACTGTTTTTT
>TRBJ1-4|TRBD1|TRBV7-2|many
CASSFQGAAQLFF
TGTGCCAGCAGCTTCCAGGGGGCGGCTCAACTGTTTTTT
>TRBJ2-1|NA|TRBV4-1|few
CASSQAREQVDHNEQFF
TGCGCCAGCAGCCAAGCCAGGGAACAAGTAGACCACAATGAGCAGTTCTTC
>TRBJ2-1|TRBD2|TRBV20-1|many
CSDQGLAGGRPSYNEQFF
TGCAGTGATCAGGGTCTAGCGGGGGGCCGTCCCTCCTACAATGAGCAGTTCTTC
>TRBJ2-3|NA|TRBV3-1|NA
CASSQDRYYTDTQYF
TGTGCCAGCAGCCAAGATCGTTACTACACAGATACGCAGTATTTT
>TRBJ1-1|TRBD1|TRBV27|few
CASRGGPGGGLYTEAFF
TGTGCCAGCAGGGGGGGACCAGGGGGCGGACTTTACACTGAAGCTTTCTTT
>TRBJ2-2|TRBD2|TRBV4-2|many
CASSGLAGGTGELFF
TGTGCCAGCAGCGGGCTAGCGGGGGGTACCGGGGAGCTGTTTTTT